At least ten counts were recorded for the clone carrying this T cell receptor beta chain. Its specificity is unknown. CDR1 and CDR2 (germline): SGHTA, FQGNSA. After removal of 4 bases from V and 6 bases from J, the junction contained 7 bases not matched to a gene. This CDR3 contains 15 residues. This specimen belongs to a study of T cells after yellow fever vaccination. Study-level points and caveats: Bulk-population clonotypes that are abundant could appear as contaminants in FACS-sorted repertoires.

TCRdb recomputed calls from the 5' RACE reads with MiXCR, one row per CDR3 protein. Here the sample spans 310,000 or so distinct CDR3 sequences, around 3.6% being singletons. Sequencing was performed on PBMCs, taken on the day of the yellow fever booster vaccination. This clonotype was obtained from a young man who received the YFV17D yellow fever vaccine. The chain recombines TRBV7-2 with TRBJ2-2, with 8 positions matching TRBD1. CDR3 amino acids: CASSSVGQGSGELFF. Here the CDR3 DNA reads TGTGCCAGCAGCTCCGTAGGACAGGGCTCCGGGGAGCTGTTTTTT.